Included here is one T cell receptor (beta chain) sequence, with context. The antigen remains undetermined. At the survey level, the v3.0 immunoSEQ assay was run. Method: immunoSEQ multiplex PCR; TCRdb's copy keeps in-frame clones and lacks some. The sample lists around 30,000 clones, less than 90% occurring once. No donor had fewer than one pre-ART PBMC sample or fewer than two post-ART PBMC samples. HIV-positive participants all received treatment in the United States. Germline assignment: CDR1 MGHRA and CDR2 YSYEKL. V was pared by 4 bases and J by 10 bases, with 20 bases between. The CDR3 contains 15 residues. This entry belongs to a study of long-term antiretroviral therapy in people with HIV. Points from the study as a whole: Transplant-donor-level diversity was not reached after ART, though diversity increased. Controls showed broader CDR3 length ranges than did the HIV repertoires.

V usage is TRBV4-1 and J usage is TRBJ2-1; weak D call: TRBD1 (6 bases). Sample: unsorted PBMCs, taken 0.4 years after starting antiretroviral therapy. The TCR sequence derives from a man between 18 and 35 years old with HIV. DNA for the CDR3: TGCGCCAGCAGCCGACTTCGTTGGGACAAGGGCGAGCAGTTCTTC. Its protein product is CASSRLRWDKGEQFF.